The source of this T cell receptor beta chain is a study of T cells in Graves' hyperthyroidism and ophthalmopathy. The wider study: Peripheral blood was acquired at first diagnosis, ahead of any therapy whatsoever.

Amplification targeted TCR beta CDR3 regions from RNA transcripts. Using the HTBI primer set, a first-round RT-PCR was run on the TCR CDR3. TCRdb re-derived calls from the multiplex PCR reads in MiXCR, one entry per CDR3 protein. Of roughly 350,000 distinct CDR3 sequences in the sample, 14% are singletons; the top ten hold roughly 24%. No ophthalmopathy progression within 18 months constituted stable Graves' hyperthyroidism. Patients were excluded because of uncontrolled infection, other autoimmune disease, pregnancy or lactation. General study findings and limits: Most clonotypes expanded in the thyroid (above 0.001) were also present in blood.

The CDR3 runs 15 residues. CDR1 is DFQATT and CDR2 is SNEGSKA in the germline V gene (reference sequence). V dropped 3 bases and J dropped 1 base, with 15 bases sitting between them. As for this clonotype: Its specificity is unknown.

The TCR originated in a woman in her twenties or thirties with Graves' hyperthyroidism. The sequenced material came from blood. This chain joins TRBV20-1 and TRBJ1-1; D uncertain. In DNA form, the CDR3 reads TGCAGTGCTAGTGGTAATAGACGGGCGAACACTGAAGCTTTCTTT. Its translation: CSASGNRRANTEAFF.